This TCR beta chain was obtained from a study of long-term antiretroviral therapy in people with HIV. Notes on the study in general: Versus controls, repertoires in people with HIV had narrower CDR3 length ranges.

Treatment locations for all participants with HIV were in the United States. Germline CDR1 reads GTSNPN; CDR2 reads SVGIG (reference sequence). The CDR3 contains 14 residues. V shed 1 base and J 4 bases; nucleotides not matched to a gene: 3. They ran version v3.0 of the immunoSEQ assay at survey level. It was 40,000-50,000 T-cell genomes per sample that sequencing targeted. Assay: immunoSEQ multiplex PCR; the TCRdb copy retains only in-frame clones and omits some. The table lists approximately 23,000 clones, around 83% of them singletons, with around 4.8% in the top ten. On this clone: Its antigen remains unknown.

This material consisted of unsorted PBMCs, taken roughly 2.7 years after starting antiretroviral therapy. The rearrangement links TRBV30 to TRBJ2-7; 11 nucleotides match TRBD1. The TCR was taken from a man in his forties or fifties with HIV. CDR3 sequence: CAWSAGQGEYEQYF. CDR3 nucleotides: TGTGCCTGGAGTGCGGGACAGGGGGAATACGAGCAGTACTTC.